This T cell receptor beta chain was documented in a study of blood T cells in healthy people across ages. Findings and caveats of the study: Relative to aged donors, long-lived donors carried more naive CD4+ cells and displayed higher diversity. Because donor CMV status was unknown, expanded clonotype changes were possibly confounded.

Trimming at V came to 6 bases and at J to 3 bases, leaving 5 bases not matched to a gene. CDR1 and CDR2 (germline): DFQATT, SNEGSKA (reference sequence). The CDR3 covers 13 residues. Note on this clonotype: Its antigen is not known.

Peripheral blood was drawn, about 9.1 milliliters per donor. The second PCR ran roughly 6 to 11 cycles with a sample-barcoded 5' primer and J-beta primers. TCRdb processed the 5' RACE reads anew with MiXCR; each CDR3 protein has one entry. The sample records 1.5 million to 2 million distinct CDR3 sequences, 49% being singletons. Sequencing was performed on blood. The J gene is TRBJ1-1, the V gene TRBV20-1, with 9 bases matching TRBD1. This receptor was obtained from a woman in her thirties or forties in good health. Here the CDR3 reads CSASQGAHTEAFF. CDR3 nucleotides: TGCAGTGCGTCACAGGGGGCCCACACTGAAGCTTTCTTT.